This TCR beta chain appears in the sequencing data of a study of somatic mutations in cytotoxic T cells in rheumatoid arthritis. Researchers isolated CD4+ and CD8+ cells by positive magnetic bead selection and then checked their purity by flow cytometry. Points from the study as a whole: A slight TRBV07 underrepresentation in rheumatoid arthritis patients was reported without multiple-comparison adjustment. Unlike healthy controls, rheumatoid arthritis patients had CD8+ clonality that increased with age.

The V end lost 1 base, the J end lost 5 bases, and 15 bases lay between the germline ends. Germline V gives CDR1 SGHAT, CDR2 FQNNGV. This CDR3 has 15 residues. This clone appeared a single time. What it binds is unknown. In the original processing: Published virus-specific TCRB sequences were rarely matched by patient CD8+ clones larger than 1%. Produced via immunoSEQ multiplex PCR; TCRdb's table is partial and in-frame only. D and trimming come from the DNA, and the V and J calls and clone size come from that table. This sample has 12,000 to 15,000 clones, with around 80% found just once. The chain recombines TRBV11-2 with TRBJ2-7; D possibly corresponds to TRBD2 (5 bases). The receptor comes from an adult with rheumatoid arthritis. The source material was CD8+ T cells sorted from blood. The CDR3 nucleotides read TGTGCCAGCAGCTTAGCCCTGTGGGGAGCAAACGAGCAGTACTTC. Encoded protein: CASSLALWGANEQYF.